This T cell receptor beta chain was identified during a study of liver allograft versus peripheral blood T cells. At the level of the study: Repertoires from peripheral blood of liver transplant recipients were compared with those inside their transplanted livers.

TCRdb recomputed calls from the reads with MiXCR, one row per CDR3 protein. The sample shows 9,000 to 10,000 distinct CDR3 sequences, 15% to 20% of them seen only once. Germline CDR1 and CDR2: LNHDA and SQIVND (reference sequence). This CDR3 comprises 16 residues. Trimming pared 2 bases from V and 7 bases from J, leaving 20 bases between. This clonotype is labeled medium-sized. This TCR was recovered from a human patient who had a liver transplant. Some T cells may be the graft donor's. V gene TRBV19 combines with J gene TRBJ1-2; weak D call: TRBD1 (5 bases). The CDR3 DNA is TGTGCCAGTAGTATAACCAGGGTAGATTTACGTCGTGGCTACACCTTC. This gives the protein CASSITRVDLRRGYTF.